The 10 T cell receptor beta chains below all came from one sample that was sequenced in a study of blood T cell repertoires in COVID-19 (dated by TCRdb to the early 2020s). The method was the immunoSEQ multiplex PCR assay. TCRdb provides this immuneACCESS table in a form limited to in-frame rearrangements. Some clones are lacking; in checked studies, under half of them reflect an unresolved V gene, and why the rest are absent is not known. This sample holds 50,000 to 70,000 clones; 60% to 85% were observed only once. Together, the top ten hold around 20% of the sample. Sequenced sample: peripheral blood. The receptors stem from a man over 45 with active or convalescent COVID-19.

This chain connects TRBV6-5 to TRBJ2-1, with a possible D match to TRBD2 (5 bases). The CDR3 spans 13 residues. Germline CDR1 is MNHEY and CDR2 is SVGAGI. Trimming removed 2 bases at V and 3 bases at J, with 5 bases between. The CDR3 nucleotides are TGTGCCAGCAGTTACACTAGCTACAATGAGCAGTTCTTC. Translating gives CASSYTSYNEQFF.

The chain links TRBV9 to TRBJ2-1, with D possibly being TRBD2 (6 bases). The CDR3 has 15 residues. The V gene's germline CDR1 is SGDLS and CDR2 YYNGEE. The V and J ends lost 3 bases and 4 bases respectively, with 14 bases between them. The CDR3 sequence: CASSARLGGYNEQFF. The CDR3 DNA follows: TGTGCCAGCAGCGCTAGACTGGGGGGTTACAATGAGCAGTTCTTC.

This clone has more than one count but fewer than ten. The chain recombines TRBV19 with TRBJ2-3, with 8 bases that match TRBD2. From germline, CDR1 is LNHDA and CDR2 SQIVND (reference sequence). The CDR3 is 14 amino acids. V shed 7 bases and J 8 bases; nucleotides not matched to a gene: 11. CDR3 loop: CASKERGLGGTQYF. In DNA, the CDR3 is TGTGCCAGTAAGGAGCGGGGGCTAGGGGGTACGCAGTATTTT. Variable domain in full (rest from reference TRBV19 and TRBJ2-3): DGGITQSPKYLFRKEGQNVTLSCEQNLNHDAMYWYRQDPGQGLRLIYYSQIVNDFQKGDIAEGYSVSREKKESFPLTVTSAQKNPTAFYLCASKERGLGGTQYFGPGTRLTVL.

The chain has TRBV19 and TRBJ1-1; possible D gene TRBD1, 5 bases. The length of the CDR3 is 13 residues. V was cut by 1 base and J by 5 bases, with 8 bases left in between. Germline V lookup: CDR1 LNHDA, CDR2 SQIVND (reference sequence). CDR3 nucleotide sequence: TGTGCCAGTAGTATAGGACAGTGGACTGAAGCTTTCTTT. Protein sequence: CASSIGQWTEAFF.

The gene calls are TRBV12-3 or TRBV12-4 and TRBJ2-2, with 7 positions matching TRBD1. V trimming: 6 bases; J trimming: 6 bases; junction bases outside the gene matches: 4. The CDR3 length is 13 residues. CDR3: CASSPGTAGELFF. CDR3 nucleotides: TGTGCCAGCAGCCCAGGGACAGCCGGGGAGCTGTTTTTT.

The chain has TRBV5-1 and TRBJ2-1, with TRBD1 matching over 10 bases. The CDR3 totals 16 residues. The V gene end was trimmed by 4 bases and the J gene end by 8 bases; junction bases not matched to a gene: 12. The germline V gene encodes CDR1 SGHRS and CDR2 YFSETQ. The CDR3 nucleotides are TGCGCCAGCAGCGACCGGGACAGGGGTTCGCTCGATGAGCAGTTCTTC. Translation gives CASSDRDRGSLDEQFF.

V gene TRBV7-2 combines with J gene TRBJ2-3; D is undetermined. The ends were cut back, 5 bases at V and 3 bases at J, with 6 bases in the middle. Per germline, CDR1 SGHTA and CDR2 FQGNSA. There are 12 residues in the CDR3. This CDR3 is CASSPSTDTQYF. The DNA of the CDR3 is TGTGCCAGCAGCCCGAGTACAGATACGCAGTATTTT. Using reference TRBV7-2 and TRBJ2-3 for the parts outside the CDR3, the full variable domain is GAGVSQSPSNKVTEKGKDVELRCDPISGHTALYWYRQSLGQGLEFLIYFQGNSAPDKSGLPSDRFSAERTGGSVSTLTIQRTQQEDSAVYLCASSPSTDTQYFGPGTRLTVL.

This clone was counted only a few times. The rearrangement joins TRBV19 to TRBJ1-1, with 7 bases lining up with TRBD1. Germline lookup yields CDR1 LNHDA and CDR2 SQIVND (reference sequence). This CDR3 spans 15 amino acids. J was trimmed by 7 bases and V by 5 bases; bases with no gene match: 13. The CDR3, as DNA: TGTGCCAGTAGTCCCGACAGGGAGCTTGAGGTTGAAGCTTTCTTT. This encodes CASSPDRELEVEAFF.

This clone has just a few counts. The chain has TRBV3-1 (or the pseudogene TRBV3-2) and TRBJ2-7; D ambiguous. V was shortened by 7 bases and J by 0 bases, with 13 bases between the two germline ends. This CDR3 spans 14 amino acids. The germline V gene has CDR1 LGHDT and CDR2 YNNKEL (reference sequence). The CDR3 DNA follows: TGTGCCAGCACCATGTCAGGTAGCTCCTACGAGCAGTACTTC. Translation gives CASTMSGSSYEQYF.

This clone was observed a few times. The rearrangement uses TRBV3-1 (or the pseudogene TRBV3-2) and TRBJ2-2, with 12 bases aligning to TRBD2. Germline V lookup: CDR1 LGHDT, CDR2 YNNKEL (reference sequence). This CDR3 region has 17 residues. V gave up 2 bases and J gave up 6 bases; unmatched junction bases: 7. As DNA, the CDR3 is TGTGCCAGCAGCCAACTAGCGGGAGGGCTCATCCCCGGGGAGCTGTTTTTT. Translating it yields CASSQLAGGLIPGELFF.